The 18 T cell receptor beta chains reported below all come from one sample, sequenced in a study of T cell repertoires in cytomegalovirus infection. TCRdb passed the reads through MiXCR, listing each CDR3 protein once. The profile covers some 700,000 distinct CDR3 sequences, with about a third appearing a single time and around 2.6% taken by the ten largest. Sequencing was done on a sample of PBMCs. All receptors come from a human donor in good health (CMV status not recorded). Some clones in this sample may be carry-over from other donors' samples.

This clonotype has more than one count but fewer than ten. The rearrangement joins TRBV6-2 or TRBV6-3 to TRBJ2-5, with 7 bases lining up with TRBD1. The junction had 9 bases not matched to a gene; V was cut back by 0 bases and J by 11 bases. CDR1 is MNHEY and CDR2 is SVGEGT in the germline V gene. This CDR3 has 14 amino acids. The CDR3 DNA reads TGTGCCAGCAGTTACTCGGGGCAGGGGGTCATACAGTACTTC. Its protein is CASSYSGQGVIQYF.

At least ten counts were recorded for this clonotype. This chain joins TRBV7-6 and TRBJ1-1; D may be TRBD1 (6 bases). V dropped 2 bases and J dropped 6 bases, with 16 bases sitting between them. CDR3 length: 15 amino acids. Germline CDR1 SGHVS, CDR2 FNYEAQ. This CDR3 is CASSLSLRGEPEAFF. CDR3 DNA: TGTGCCAGCAGCTTATCGTTAAGGGGGGAGCCTGAAGCTTTCTTT.

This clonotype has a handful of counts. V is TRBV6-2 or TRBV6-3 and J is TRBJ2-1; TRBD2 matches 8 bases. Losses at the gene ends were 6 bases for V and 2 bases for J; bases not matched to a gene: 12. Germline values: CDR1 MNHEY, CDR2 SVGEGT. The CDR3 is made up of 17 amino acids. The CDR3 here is CASRHSPRLATYNEQFF. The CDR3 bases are TGTGCCAGCAGACACTCTCCCCGACTAGCGACCTACAATGAGCAGTTCTTC.

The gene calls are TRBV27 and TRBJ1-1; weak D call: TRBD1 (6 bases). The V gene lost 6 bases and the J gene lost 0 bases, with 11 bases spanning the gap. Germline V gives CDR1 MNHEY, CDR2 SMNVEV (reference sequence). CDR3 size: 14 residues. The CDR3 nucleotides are TGTGCCAGCAGCAGGGGTATTATGAACACTGAAGCTTTCTTT. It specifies CASSRGIMNTEAFF.

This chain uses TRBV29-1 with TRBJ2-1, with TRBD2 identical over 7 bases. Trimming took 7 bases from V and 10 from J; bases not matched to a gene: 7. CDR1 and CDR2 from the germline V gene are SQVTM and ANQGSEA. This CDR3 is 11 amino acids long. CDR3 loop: CSAGRGGEQFF. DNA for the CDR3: TGCAGCGCGGGGAGGGGAGGCGAGCAGTTCTTC.

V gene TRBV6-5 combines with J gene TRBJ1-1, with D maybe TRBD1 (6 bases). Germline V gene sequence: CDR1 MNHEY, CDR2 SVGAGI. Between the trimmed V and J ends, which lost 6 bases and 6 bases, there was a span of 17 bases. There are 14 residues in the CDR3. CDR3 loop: CASSPLGGGSEAFF. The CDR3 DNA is TGTGCCAGCAGCCCTTTAGGGGGGGGATCTGAAGCTTTCTTT.

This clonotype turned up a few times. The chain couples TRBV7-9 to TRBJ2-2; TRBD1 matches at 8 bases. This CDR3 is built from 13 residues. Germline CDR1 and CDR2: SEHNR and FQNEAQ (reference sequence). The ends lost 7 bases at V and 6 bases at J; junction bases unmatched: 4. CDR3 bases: TGTGCCAGCATCGCGGACAGGGCCGGGGAGCTGTTTTTT. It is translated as CASIADRAGELFF.

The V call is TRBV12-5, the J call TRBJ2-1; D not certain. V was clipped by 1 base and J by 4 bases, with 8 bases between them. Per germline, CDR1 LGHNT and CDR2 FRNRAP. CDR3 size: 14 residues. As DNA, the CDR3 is TGTGCTAGTGGTTTGGGGACCCTGTACAATGAGCAGTTCTTC. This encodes CASGLGTLYNEQFF.

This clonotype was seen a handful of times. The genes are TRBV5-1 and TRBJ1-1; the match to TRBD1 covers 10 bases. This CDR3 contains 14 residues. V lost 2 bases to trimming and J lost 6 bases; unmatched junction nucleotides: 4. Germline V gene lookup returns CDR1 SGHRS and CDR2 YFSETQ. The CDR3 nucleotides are TGCGCCAGCAGCTTTGACAGGGGGCGGGCTGAAGCTTTCTTT. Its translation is CASSFDRGRAEAFF. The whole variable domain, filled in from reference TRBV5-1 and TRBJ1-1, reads KAGVTQTPRYLIKTRGQQVTLSCSPISGHRSVSWYQQTPGQGLQFLFEYFSETQRNKGNFPGRFSGRQFSNSRSEMNVSTLELGDSALYLCASSFDRGRAEAFFGQGTRLTVV.

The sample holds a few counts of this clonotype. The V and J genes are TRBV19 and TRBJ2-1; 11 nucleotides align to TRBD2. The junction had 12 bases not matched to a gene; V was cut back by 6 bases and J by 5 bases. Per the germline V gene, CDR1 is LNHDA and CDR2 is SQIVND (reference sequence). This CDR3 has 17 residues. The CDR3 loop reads CASRRLAGRSNHNEQFF. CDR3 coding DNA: TGTGCCAGTAGGAGACTAGCGGGAAGGTCTAATCACAATGAGCAGTTCTTC.

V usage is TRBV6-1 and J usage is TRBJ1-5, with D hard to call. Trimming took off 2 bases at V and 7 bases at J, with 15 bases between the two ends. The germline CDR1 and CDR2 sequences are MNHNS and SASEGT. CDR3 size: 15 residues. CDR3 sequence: CASSEKIRGKQPQHF. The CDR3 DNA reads TGTGCCAGCAGTGAAAAAATACGGGGAAAGCAGCCCCAGCATTTT.

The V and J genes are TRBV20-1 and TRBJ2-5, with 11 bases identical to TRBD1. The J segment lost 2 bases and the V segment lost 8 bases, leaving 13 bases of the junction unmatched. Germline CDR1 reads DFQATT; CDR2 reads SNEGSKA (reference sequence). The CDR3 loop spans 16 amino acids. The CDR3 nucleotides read TGCAGTCCAGGACAGGGGGCGACTCATATGCAAGAGACCCAGTACTTC. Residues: CSPGQGATHMQETQYF.

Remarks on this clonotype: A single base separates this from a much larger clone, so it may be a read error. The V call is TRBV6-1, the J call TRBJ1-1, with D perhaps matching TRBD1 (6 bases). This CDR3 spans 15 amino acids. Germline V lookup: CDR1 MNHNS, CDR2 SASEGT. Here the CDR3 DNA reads TGTGCCAGCAGTGAGGGGGCGACGGGGAACACTGCAGCTTTCTTT. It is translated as CASSEGATGNTAAFF.

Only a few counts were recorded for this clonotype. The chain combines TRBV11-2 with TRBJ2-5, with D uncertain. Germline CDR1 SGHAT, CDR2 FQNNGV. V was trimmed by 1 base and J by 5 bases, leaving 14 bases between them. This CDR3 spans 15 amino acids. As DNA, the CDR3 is TGTGCCAGCAGCTTAGCAGGCGCTTTGCCGGAGACCCAGTACTTC. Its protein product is CASSLAGALPETQYF.

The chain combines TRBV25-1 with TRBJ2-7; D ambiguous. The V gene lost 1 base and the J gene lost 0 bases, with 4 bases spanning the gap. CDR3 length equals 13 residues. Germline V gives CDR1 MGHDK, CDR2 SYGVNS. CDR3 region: CASSELRSYEQYF. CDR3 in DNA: TGTGCCAGCAGTGAATTACGCTCCTACGAGCAGTACTTC.

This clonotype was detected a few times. The CDR3 loop reads CASSQGRGQSTLHF. The CDR3 nucleotides read TGTGCCAGCAGTCAGGGCAGGGGGCAATCTACCCTCCACTTT. The chain is built from TRBV27 and TRBJ1-6; 8 bases agree with TRBD1. This CDR3 region has 14 residues. V lost 5 bases to trimming and J lost 14 bases; unmatched junction nucleotides: 11. Germline V gene lookup returns CDR1 MNHEY and CDR2 SMNVEV (reference sequence).

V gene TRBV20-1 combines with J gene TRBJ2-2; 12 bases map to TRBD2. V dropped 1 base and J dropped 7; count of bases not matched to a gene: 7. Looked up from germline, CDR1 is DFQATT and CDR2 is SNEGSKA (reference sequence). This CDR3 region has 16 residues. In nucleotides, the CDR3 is TGCAGTGCTAGAGTGCGGACTAGCGGGACGGTCGGGGAGCTGTTTTTT. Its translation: CSARVRTSGTVGELFF.

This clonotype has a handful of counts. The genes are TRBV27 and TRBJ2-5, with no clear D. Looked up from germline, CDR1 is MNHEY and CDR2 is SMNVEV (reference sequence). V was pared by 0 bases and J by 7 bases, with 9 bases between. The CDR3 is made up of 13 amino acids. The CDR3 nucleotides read TGTGCCAGCAGTTTATCACCCCCGGGGACCCAGTACTTC. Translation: CASSLSPPGTQYF.